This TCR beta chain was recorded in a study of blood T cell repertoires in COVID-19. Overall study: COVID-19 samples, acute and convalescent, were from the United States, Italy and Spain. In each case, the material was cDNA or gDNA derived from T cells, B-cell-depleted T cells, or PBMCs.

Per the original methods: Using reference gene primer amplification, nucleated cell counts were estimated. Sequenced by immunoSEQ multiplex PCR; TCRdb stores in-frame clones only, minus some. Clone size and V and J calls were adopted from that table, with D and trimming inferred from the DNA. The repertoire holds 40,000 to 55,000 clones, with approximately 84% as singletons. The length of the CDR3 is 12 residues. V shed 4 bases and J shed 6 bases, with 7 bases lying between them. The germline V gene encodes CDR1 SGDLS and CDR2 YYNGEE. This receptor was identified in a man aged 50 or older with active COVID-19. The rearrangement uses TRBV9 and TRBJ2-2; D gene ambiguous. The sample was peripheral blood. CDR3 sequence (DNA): TGTGCCAGCAGCCTCGCGGCCGGGGAGCTGTTTTTT. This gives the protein CASSLAAGELFF. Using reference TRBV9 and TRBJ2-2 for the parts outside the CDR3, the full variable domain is DSGVTQTPKHLITATGQRVTLRCSPRSGDLSVYWYQQSLDQGLQFLIQYYNGEERAKGNILERFSAQQFPDLHSELNLSSLELGDSALYFCASSLAAGELFFGEGSRLTVL.